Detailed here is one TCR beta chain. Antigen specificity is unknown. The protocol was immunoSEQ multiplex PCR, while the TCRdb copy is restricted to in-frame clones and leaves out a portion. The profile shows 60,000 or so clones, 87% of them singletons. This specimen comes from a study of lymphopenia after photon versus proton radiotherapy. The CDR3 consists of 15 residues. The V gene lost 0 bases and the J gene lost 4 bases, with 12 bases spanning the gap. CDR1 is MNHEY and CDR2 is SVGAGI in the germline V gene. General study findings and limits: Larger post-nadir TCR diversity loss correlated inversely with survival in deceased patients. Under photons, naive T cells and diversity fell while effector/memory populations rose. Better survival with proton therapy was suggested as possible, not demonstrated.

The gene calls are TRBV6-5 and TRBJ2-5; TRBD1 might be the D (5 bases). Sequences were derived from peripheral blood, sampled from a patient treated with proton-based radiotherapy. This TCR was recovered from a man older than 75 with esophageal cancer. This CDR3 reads CASSYSGASGETQYF. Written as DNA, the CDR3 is TGTGCCAGCAGTTACTCTGGGGCGTCTGGAGAGACCCAGTACTTC.